This TCR beta chain was retrieved from a study of blood T cell repertoires in COVID-19. Sequencing was performed with immunoSEQ multiplex PCR; in TCRdb, only in-frame clones are kept and a portion is missing. The data show about 410,000 clones, with 86% seen just once and under 1.5% held by the top ten. Trimming cost V 1 base and J 1 base; bases outside gene matches: 3. CDR1 is SQVTM, CDR2 ANQGSEA, per germline. The CDR3 has 15 amino acids. Input material: peripheral blood. J is TRBJ1-1 and V is TRBV29-1; 10 bases are shared with TRBD1. This sequence was found in a young woman with active or convalescent COVID-19. CDR3 in DNA: TGCAGCGTTGAAGGGACAGGGGGACCGAACACTGAAGCTTTCTTT. Encoded protein: CSVEGTGGPNTEAFF.